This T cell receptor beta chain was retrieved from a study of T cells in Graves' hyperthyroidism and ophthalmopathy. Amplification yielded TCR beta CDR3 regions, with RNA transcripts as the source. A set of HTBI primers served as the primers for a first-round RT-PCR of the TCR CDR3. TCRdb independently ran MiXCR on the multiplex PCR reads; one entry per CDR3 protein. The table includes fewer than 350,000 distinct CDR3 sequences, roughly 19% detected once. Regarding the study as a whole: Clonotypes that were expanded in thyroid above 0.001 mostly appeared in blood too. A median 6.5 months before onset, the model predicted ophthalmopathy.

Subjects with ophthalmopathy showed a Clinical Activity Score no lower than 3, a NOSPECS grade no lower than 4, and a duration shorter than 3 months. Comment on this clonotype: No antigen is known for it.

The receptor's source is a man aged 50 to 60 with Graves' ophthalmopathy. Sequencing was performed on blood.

Written as DNA, the CDR3 is TGTGCCAGCAGCGTAGGGGACAGCTACGAGCAGTACTTC. Protein: CASSVGDSYEQYF. This rearrangement joins TRBV9 to TRBJ2-7; the match to TRBD1 covers 7 bases. The CDR3 is made up of 13 amino acids. Germline V gene data show CDR1 as SGDLS and CDR2 as YYNGEE. V lost 0 bases to trimming and J lost 3 bases; unmatched junction nucleotides: 0.